Sequencing of this TCR beta chain was carried out in a study of CD8 T cells in Susac syndrome (dated by TCRdb to the late 2010s). Regarding the study in general: Whether CD8+ T cell activation and differentiation in Susac syndrome was antigen driven was tested using repertoire sequencing.

This clonotype was seen only once. The antigen it recognizes is unknown. One end of the junction fails to match germline, which may point to a read error. Study-wide conclusions, independent of this receptor: The TCR sequencing and HLA analysis was acknowledged to have included a relatively small number of individuals.

RNA was extracted with the RNeasy kit and roughly 0.45 to 1 ug was reverse transcribed using random hexamers. The immunoSEQ multiplex PCR assay, which covers 54 Vbeta and 13 Jbeta segments, was used to amplify TCR beta CDR3 regions. To correct PCR amplification bias, a synthetic template baseline was used for both primer optimization and computational correction. On the authors' methods: Only productive sequences were kept, with reads annotated to V, D and J genes according to IMGT and analyzed in immunoSEQ Analyzer. Clonality was computed as one minus Shannon entropy normalized by log2 of the number of productive unique sequences. Public and private clones were assessed among the 100 most prevalent clones of each patient and control. Susac-specific clones were defined as absent from healthy and MS cohorts, over a thousand published viral clones and other ImmuneACCESS disease sequences. The public reads were reprocessed in TCRdb via fastp at Q25 and MiXCR, keeping in-frame beta chains. A single entry per CDR3 protein holds the most common genes and DNA from its merged rows. For this entry, the V and J calls and clone size follow TCRdb and not the study's own pipeline. For this sample the table gives 100,000 to 150,000 distinct CDR3 sequences, of which nearly 95% were detected only once. The top ten hold more than 0.095% of the sample.

Peripheral blood CD8+ and CD4+ T cells from healthy donors, Susac syndrome patients and multiple sclerosis patients were profiled using high-throughput TCR beta sequencing. The healthy donors served as controls matched for age and sex. Bulk CD8+ and CD4+ T cells were purified magnetically by negative isolation, whereas CD8+ TEMRA cells were enriched by FACS. Blood was collected in EDTA tubes and processed within 24 hours, with PBMCs isolated through density gradient centrifugation. PBMCs intended for TCR sequencing were frozen in liquid nitrogen and were later thawed in a 37 degrees C water bath. The sorted or isolated CD4+, CD8+ and CD8+ TEMRA cells had a purity of 90% or higher. Spanning cysteine to phenylalanine, the CDR3 consists of 12 amino acids. Only CDR3 DNA is held: 36 bases, read in frame from base 1. CDR1 and CDR2 were assigned from the germline V gene as MDHEN and SYDVKM.

This receptor was identified in a human donor in good health. The rearrangement combines TRBV28 with TRBJ2-1; TRBD2 lines up with 13 middle nucleotides. The sequencing sample was made of CD4+ T cells from PBMCs. The bases are TGTGCCAGCGAGGGACTAGCGGGGACTCTGATCTTC. Its protein product is CASEGLAGTLIF. Where the CDR3 stops, the reference TRBV28 and TRBJ2-1 genes take over; the full variable domain is DVKVTQSSRYLVKRTGEKVFLECVQDMDHENMFWYRQDPGLGLRLIYFSYDVKMKEKGDIPEGYSVSREKKERFSLILESASTNQTSMYLCASEGLAGTLIFGPGTRLTVL.